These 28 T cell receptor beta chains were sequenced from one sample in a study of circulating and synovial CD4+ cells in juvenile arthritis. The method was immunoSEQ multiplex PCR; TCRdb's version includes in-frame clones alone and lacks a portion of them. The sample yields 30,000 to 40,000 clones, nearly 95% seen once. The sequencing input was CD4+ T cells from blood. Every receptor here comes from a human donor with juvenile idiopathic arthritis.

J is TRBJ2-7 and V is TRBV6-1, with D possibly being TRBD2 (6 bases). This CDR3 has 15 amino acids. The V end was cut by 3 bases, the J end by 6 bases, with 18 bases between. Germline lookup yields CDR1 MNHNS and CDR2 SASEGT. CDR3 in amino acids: CASSEITGVPSEQYF. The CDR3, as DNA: TGTGCCAGCAGTGAGATAACGGGAGTTCCATCCGAGCAGTACTTC.

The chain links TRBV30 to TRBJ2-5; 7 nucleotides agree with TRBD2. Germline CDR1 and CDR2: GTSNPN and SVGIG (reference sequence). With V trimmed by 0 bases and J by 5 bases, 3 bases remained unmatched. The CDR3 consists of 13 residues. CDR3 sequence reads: CAWSVGGSETQYF. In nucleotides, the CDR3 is TGTGCCTGGAGTGTGGGAGGGTCCGAGACCCAGTACTTC.

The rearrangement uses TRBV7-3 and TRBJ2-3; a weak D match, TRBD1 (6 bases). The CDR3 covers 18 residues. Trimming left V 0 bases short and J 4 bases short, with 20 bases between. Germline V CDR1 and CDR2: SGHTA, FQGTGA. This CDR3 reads CASSLTGGSGPSPDTQYF. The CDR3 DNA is TGTGCCAGCAGCTTAACAGGGGGAAGCGGCCCTTCGCCAGATACGCAGTATTTT.

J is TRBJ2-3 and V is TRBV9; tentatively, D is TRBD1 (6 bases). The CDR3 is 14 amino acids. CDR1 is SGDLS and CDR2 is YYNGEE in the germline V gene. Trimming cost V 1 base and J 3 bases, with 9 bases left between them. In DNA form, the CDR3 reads TGTGCCAGCAGCGTACTGGGGGCTACAGATACGCAGTATTTT. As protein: CASSVLGATDTQYF.

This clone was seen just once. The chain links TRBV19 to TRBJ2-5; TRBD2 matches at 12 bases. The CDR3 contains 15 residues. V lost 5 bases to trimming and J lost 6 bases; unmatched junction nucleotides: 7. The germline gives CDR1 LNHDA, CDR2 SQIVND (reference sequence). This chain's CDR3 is CASSSRTSGEQTQYF. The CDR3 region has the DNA TGTGCCAGTAGTTCCCGGACTAGCGGGGAACAGACCCAGTACTTC.

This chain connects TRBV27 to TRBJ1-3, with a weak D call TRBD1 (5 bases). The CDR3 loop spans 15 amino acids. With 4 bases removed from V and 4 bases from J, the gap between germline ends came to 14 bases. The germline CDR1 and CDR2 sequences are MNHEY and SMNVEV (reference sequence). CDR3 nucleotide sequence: TGTGCCAGCAGTTCGGCGCAGGGTCTCGGAAACACCATATATTTT. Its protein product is CASSSAQGLGNTIYF.

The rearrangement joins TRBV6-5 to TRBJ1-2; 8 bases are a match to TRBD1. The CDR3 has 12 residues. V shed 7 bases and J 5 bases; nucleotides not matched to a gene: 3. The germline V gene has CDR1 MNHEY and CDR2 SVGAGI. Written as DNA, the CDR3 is TGTGCCAGCAAAACAGGGGGTTATGGCTACACCTTC. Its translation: CASKTGGYGYTF.

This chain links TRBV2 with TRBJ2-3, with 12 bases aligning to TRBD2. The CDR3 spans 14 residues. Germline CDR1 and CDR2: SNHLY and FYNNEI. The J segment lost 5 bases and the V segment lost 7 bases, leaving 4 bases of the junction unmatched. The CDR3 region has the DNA TGTGCCAGCACCCTAGCGGGGGGGGGAGATACGCAGTATTTT. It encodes CASTLAGGGDTQYF.

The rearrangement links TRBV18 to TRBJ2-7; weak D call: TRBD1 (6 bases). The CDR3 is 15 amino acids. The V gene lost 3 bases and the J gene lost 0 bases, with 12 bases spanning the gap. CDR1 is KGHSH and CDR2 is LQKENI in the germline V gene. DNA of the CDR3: TGTGCCAGCTCACCGAGACAGGTACTCTCCTACGAGCAGTACTTC. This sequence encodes CASSPRQVLSYEQYF.

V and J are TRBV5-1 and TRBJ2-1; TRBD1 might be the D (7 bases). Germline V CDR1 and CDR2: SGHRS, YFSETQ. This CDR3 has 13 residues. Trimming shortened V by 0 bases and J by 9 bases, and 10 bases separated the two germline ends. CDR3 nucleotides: TGCGCCAGCAGCTTGGACCAGGGGGGTGAGCAGTTCTTC. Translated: CASSLDQGGEQFF. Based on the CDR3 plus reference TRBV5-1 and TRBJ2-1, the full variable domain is KAGVTQTPRYLIKTRGQQVTLSCSPISGHRSVSWYQQTPGQGLQFLFEYFSETQRNKGNFPGRFSGRQFSNSRSEMNVSTLELGDSALYLCASSLDQGGEQFFGPGTRLTVL.

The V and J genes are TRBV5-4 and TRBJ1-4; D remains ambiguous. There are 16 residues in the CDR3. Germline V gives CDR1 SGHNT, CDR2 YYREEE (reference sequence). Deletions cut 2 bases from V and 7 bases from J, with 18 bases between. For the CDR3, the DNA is TGTGCCAGCAGCTTAAGCGGTCTCGGTGCTACTGAAAAACTGTTTTTT. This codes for CASSLSGLGATEKLFF.

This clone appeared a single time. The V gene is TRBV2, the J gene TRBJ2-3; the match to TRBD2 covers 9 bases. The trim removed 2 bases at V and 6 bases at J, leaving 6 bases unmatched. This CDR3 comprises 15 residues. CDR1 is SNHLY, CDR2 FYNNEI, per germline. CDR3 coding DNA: TGTGCCAGCAGTGAACTCGCGGGGGGGAGGGATACGCAGTATTTT. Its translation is CASSELAGGRDTQYF.

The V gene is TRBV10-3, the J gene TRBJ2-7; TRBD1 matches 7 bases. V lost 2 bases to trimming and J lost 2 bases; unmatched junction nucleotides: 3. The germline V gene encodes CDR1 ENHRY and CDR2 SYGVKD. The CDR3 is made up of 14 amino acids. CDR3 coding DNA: TGTGCCATCAGTGAGGAGGGACAGACCTACGAGCAGTACTTC. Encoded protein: CAISEEGQTYEQYF.

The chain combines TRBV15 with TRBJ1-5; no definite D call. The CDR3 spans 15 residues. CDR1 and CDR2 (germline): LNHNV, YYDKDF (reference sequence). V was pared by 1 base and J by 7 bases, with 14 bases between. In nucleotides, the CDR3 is TGTGCCACCAGCAGAGGCGGGGAGCCGGTCCAGCCCCAGCATTTT. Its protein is CATSRGGEPVQPQHF. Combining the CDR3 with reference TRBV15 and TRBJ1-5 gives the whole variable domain DAMVIQNPRYQVTQFGKPVTLSCSQTLNHNVMYWYQQKSSQAPKLLFHYYDKDFNNEADTPDNFQSRRPNTSFCFLDIRSPGLGDTAMYLCATSRGGEPVQPQHFGDGTRLSIL.

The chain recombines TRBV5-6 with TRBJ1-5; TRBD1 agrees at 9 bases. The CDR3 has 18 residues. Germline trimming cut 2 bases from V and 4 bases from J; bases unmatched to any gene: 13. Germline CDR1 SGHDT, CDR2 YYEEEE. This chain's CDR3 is CASSFTGTGLGWNQPQHF. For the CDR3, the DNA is TGTGCCAGCAGCTTCACCGGGACAGGGTTGGGATGGAATCAGCCCCAGCATTTT.

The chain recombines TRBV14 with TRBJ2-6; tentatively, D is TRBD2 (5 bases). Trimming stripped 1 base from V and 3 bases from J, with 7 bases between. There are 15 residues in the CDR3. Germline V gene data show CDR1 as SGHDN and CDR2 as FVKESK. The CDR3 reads CASSQAGSGANVLTF. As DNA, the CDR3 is TGTGCCAGCAGCCAAGCTGGGAGTGGGGCCAACGTCCTGACTTTC.

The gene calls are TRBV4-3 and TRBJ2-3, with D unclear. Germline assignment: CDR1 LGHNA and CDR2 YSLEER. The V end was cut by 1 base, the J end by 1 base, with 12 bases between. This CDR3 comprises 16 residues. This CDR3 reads CASSQGPPEGTDTQYF. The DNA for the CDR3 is TGCGCCAGCAGCCAAGGACCTCCCGAGGGCACAGATACGCAGTATTTT.

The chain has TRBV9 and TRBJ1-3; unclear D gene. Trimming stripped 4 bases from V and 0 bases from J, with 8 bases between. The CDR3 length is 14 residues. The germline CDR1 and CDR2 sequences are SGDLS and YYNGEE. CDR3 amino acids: CASSPQISGNTIYF. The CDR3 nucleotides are TGTGCCAGCAGCCCTCAGATCTCTGGAAACACCATATATTTT. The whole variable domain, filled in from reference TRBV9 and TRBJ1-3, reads DSGVTQTPKHLITATGQRVTLRCSPRSGDLSVYWYQQSLDQGLQFLIQYYNGEERAKGNILERFSAQQFPDLHSELNLSSLELGDSALYFCASSPQISGNTIYFGEGSWLTVV.

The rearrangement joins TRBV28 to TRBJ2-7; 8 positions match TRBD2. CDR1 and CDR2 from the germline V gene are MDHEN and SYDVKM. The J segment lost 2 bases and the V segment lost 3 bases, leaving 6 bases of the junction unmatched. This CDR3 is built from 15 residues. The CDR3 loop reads CASSFGGAGAYEQYF. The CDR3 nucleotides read TGTGCCAGCAGTTTCGGGGGAGCGGGGGCCTACGAGCAGTACTTC. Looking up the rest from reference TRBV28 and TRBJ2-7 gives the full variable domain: DVKVTQSSRYLVKRTGEKVFLECVQDMDHENMFWYRQDPGLGLRLIYFSYDVKMKEKGDIPEGYSVSREKKERFSLILESASTNQTSMYLCASSFGGAGAYEQYFGPGTRLTVT.

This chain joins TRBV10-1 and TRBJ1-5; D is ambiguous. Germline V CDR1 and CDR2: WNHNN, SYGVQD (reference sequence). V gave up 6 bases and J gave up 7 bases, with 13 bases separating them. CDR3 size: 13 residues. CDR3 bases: TGCGCCAGCAGCGACATGCTTGGGCAGCCCCAGCATTTT. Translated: CASSDMLGQPQHF.

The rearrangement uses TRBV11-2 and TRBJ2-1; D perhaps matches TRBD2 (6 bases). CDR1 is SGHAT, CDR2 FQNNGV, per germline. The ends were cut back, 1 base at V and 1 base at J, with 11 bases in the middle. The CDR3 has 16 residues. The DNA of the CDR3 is TGTGCCAGCAGCTTAGGCGGACTACCTTCCTACAATGAGCAGTTCTTC. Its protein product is CASSLGGLPSYNEQFF.

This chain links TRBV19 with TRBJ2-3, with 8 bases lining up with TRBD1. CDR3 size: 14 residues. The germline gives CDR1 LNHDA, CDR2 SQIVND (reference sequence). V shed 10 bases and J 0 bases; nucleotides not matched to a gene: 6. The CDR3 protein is CATRDRMSTDTQYF. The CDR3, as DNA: TGTGCCACTCGGGACAGGATGAGCACAGATACGCAGTATTTT.

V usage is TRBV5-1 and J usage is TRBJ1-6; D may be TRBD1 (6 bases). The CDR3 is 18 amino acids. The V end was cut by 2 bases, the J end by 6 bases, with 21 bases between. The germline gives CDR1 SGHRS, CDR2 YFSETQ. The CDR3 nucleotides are TGCGCCAGCAGCTTTTGTTGTGCCTGGGACACCCTTAATTCACCCCTCCACTTT. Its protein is CASSFCCAWDTLNSPLHF.

CDR3 in amino acids: CASSYSRSPGGPEAFF. In nucleotides, the CDR3 is TGTGCCAGCAGTTACTCGAGGTCCCCCGGGGGGCCTGAAGCTTTCTTT. The chain combines TRBV6-6 with TRBJ1-1, with D possibly being TRBD1 (6 bases). CDR1 and CDR2 from the germline V gene are MNHNY and SVGAGI (reference sequence). V lost 0 bases to trimming and J lost 6 bases, with 17 bases between them. The CDR3 is made up of 16 amino acids.

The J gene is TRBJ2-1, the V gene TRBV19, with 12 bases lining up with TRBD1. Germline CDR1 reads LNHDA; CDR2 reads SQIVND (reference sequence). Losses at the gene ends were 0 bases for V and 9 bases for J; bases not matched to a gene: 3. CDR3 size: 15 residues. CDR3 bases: TGTGCCAGTAGTATAGATGGGACAGGGGGCCTTGAGCAGTTCTTC. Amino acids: CASSIDGTGGLEQFF.

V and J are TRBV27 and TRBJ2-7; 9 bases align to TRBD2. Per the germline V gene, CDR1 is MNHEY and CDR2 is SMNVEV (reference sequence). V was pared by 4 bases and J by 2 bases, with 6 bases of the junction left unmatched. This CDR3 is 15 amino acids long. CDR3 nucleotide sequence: TGTGCCAGCAGTTCCCCCTTAGCGGGAGCCTACGAGCAGTACTTC. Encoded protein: CASSSPLAGAYEQYF.

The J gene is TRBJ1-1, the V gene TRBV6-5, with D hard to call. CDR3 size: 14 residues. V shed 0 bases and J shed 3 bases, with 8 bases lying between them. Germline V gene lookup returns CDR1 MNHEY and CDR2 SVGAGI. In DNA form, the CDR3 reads TGTGCCAGCAGTTACTCGAGTCTACACACTGAAGCTTTCTTT. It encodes CASSYSSLHTEAFF.

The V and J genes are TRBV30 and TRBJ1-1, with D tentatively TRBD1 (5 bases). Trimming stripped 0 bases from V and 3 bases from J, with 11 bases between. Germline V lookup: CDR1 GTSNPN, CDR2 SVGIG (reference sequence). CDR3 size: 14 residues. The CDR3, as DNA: TGTGCCTGGAGTGTCCCGCGGGGGGACACTGAAGCTTTCTTT. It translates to CAWSVPRGDTEAFF.